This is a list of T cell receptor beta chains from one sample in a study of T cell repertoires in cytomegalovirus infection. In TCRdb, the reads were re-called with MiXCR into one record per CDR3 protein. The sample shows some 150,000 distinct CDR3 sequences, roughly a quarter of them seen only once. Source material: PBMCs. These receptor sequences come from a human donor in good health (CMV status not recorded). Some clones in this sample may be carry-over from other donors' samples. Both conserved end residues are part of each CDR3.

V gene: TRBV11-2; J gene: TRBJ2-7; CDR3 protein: CASSIRAGRSYEQYF
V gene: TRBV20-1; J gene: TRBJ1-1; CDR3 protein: CSAMGGRTTEAFF
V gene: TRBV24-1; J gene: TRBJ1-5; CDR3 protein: CATSDARGGGQPQHF
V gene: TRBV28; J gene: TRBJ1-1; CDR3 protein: CASVGRSNTEAFF
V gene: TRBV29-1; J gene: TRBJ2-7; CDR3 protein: CSVGGGAFYEQYF
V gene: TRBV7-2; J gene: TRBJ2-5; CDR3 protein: CASSLGTFQETQYF
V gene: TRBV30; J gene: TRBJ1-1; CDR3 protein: CAWRNGKAFF
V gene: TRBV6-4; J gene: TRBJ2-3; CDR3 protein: CASSDEAGGGTDTQYF
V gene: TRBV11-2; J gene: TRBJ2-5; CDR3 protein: CASSLFRDVETQYF
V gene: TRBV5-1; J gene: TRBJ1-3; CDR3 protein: CASSFGDSSSGNTIYF
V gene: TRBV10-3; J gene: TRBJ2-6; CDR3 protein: CAIRGGGGANVLTF
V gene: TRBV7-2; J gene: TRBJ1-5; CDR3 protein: CASSLAMGTGANQPQHF
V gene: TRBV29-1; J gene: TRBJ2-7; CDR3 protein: CSTAGGGGSSYEQYF
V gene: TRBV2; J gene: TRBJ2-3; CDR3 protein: CASSRLAGEVDTQYF
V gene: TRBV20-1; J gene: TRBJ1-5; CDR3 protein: CSARSGTGNQPQHF
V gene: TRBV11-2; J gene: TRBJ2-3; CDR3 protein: CASRTGTGNTDTQYF
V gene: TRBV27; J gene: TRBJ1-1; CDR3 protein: CASSPYGGRMNTEAFF
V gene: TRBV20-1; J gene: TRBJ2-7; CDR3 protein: CSATKGRGRSDEQYF
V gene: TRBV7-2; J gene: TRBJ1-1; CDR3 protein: CASSLGTGTEAFF
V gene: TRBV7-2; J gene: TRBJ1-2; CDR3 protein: CASSLGGAGNYGYTF
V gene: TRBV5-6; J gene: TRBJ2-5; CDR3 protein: CASSLPGGWETQYF
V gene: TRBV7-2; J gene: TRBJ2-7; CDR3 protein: CASSLTGGPGYEQYF
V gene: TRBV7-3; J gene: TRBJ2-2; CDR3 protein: CASSSGATGELFF
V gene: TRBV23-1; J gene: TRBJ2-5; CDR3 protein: CASSQSWATYCGTQYF
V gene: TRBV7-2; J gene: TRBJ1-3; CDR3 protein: CASSPTPTGTSGNTIYF
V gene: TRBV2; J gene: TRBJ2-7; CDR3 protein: CASSEDGLAGEYEQYF
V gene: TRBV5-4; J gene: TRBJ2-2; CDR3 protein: CASSIGQSNTGELFF
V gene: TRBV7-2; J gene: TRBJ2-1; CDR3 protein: CASSPRQTYNEQFF
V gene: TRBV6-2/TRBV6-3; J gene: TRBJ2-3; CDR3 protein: CASSYSGPTDLLAGLTDTQYF
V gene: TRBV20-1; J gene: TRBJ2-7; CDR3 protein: CSARYRGQGYEQYF
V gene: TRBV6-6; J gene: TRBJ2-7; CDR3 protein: CASSYVQNYEQYF
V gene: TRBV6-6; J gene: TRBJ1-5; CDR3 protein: CASSSSRTGYQPQHF
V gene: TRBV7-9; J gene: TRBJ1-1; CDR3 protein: CASSSPTPNTEAFF
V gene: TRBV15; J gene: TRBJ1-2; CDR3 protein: CATSRDHSQANYGYTF
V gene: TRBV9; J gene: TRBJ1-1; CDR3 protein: CASSPRQGGYTEAFF
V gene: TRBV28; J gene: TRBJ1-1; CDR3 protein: CASRVANTEAFF
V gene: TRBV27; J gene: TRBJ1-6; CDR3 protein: CASSDQGAGNSPLHF
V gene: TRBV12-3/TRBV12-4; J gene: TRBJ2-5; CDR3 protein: CASSLAGWTETQYF
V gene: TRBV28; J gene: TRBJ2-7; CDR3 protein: CATFGGGWEQYF
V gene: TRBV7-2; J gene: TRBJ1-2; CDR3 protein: CASSLASGGSNYGYTF
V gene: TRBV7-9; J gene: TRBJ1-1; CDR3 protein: CASSLVQQEMNTEAFF
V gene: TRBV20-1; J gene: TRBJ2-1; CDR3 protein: CSARARVSALGNEQFF
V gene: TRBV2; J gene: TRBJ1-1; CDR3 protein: CASSRGVGGTEAFF
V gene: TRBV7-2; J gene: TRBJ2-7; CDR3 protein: CASSLAPGAYTSYEQYF
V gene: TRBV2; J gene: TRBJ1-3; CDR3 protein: CASSSDRGLGNTIYF
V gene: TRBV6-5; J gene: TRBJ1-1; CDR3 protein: CASSSTGDGTEAFF
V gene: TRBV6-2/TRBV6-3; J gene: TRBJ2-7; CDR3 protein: CASSYASDSSSYEQYF
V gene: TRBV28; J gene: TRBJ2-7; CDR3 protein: CASSLPRGDAYEQYF
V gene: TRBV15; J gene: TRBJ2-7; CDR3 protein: CATSTTGNPYEQYF
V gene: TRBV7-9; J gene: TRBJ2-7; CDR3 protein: CASAKGGSSYEQYF
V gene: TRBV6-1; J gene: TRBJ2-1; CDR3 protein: CASSDSGGAGYNEQFF
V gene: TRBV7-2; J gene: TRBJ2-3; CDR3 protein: CASSLGRSSTDTQYF
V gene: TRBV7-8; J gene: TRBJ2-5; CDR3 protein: CASRPPQAGDNQETQYF
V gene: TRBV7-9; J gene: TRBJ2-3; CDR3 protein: CASSLTYDTQYF